This TCR beta chain was observed in a study of T cells in Graves' hyperthyroidism and ophthalmopathy. Study-level findings and limits: Ophthalmopathy was model-predicted a median roughly 6.5 months pre-onset.

Notes on this clonotype: As yet, its antigen is unknown.

What was amplified from RNA transcripts were TCR beta CDR3 regions. HTBI primers drove first-round RT-PCR of the TCR CDR3. One entry per CDR3 protein, called by TCRdb with MiXCR from the multiplex PCR reads. The sample lists 530,000 or so distinct CDR3 sequences; approximately 25% were seen once. V lost 6 bases to trimming and J lost 5 bases, with 20 bases between them. The CDR3 runs to 15 residues. Germline CDR1 reads MNHEY; CDR2 reads SMNVEV (reference sequence). The source is a woman in her 30s with Graves' ophthalmopathy. Sample: blood. V and J are TRBV27 and TRBJ2-7, with TRBD1 as a possible D gene (5 bases). The CDR3 DNA follows: TGTGCCAGCAGCTCCCTAGGGGTTAGCCAGGACGAGCAGTACTTC. Translation gives CASSSLGVSQDEQYF.